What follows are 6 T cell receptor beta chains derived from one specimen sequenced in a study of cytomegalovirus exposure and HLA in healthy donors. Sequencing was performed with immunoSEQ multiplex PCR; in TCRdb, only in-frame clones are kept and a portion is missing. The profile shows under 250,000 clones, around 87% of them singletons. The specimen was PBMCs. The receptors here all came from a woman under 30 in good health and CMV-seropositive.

CDR3 sequence (DNA): TGTGCCAGCAGCGTACGGGCGGGAGGAGCAGATACGCAGTATTTT. It codes for CASSVRAGGADTQYF. This chain joins TRBV9 and TRBJ2-3; 8 bases are a match to TRBD2. The CDR3 spans 15 residues. V shed 1 base and J 4 bases; nucleotides not matched to a gene: 5. The germline gives CDR1 SGDLS, CDR2 YYNGEE. Variable domain in full (rest from reference TRBV9 and TRBJ2-3): DSGVTQTPKHLITATGQRVTLRCSPRSGDLSVYWYQQSLDQGLQFLIQYYNGEERAKGNILERFSAQQFPDLHSELNLSSLELGDSALYFCASSVRAGGADTQYFGPGTRLTVL.

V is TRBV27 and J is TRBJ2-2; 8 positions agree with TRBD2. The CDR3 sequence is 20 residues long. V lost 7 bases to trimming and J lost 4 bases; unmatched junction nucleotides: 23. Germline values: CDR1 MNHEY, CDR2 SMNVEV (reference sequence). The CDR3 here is CASISRRPSGQVRGTGELFF. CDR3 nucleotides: TGTGCCAGCATCTCCCGGCGGCCTAGCGGGCAAGTGCGGGGCACCGGGGAGCTGTTTTTT.

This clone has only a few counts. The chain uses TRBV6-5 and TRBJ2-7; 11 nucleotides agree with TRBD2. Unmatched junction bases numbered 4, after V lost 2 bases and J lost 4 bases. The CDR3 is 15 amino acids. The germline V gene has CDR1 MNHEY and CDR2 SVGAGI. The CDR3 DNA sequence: TGTGCCAGCAGTTACGCGGGACTAGCGGAGTACGAGCAGTACTTC. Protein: CASSYAGLAEYEQYF.

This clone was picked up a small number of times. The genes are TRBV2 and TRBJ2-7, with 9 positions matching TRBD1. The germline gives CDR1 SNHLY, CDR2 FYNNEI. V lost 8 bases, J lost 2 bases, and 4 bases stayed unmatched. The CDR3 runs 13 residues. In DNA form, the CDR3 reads TGTGCCAGCCCGGGACAGGGAACCTACGAGCAGTACTTC. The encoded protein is CASPGQGTYEQYF.

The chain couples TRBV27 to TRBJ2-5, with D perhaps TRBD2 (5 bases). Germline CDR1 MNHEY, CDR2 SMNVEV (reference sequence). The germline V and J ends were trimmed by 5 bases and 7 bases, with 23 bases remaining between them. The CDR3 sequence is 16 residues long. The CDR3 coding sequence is TGTGCCAGCAGTACCCGATTGCGCTCGAGGGTGTCGACCCAGTACTTC. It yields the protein CASSTRLRSRVSTQYF.

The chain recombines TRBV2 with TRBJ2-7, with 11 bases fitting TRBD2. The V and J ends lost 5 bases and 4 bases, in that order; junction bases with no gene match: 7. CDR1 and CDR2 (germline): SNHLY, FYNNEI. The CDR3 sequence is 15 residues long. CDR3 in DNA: TGTGCCAGCAGTCCTACCGGACTAGCGGGTTACGAGCAGTACTTC. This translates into CASSPTGLAGYEQYF.